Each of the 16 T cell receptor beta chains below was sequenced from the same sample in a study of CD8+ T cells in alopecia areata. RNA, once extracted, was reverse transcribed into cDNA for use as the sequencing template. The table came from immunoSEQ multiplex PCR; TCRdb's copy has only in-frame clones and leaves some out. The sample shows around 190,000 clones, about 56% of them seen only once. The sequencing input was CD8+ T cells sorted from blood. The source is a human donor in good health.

In DNA form, the CDR3 reads TGTGCCAGCAGTGAAAGAGGGACAGGGGGTGGTAATAATTCACCCCTCCACTTT. It yields the protein CASSERGTGGGNNSPLHF. The V and J genes are TRBV2 and TRBJ1-6, with 11 bases that match TRBD1. The V and J ends lost 2 bases and 5 bases, in that order; junction bases with no gene match: 8. The CDR3 runs to 18 residues. In germline, CDR1 is SNHLY, CDR2 FYNNEI.

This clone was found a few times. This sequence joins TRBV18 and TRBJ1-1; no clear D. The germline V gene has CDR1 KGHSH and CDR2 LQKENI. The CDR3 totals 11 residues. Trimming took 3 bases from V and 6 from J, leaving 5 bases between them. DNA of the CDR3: TGTGCCAGCTCACCGGGCGCTGAAGCTTTCTTT. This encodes CASSPGAEAFF.

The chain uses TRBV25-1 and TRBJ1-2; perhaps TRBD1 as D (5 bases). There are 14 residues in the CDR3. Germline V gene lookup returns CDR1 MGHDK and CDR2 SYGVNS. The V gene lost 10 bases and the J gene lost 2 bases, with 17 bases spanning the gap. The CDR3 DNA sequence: TGTGCCATCCCGTATGGGGCGGCAAACTATGGCTACACCTTC. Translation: CAIPYGAANYGYTF.

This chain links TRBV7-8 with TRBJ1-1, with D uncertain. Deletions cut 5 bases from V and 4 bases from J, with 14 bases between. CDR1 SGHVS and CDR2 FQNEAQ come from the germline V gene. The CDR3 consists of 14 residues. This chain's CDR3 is CASSLGPGSTEAFF. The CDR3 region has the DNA TGTGCCAGCAGCCTAGGACCGGGGAGCACTGAAGCTTTCTTT.

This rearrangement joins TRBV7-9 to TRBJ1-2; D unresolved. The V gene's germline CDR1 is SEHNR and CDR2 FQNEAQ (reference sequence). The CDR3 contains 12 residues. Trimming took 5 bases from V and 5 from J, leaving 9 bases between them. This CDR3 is CASSQDGYGYTF. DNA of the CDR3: TGTGCCAGCAGCCAAGACGGATATGGCTACACCTTC.

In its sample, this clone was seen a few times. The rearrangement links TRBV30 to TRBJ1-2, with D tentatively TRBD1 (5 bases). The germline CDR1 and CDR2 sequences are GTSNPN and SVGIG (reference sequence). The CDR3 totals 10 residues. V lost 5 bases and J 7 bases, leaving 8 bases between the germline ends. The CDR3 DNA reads TGTGCCTGGGGGGGTAGTGGCTACACCTTC. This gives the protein CAWGGSGYTF.

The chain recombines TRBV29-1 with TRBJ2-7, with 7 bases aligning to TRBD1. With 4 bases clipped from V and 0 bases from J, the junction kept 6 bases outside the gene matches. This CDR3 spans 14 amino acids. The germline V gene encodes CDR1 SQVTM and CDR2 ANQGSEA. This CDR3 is CSVAGTVNSYEQYF. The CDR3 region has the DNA TGCAGCGTTGCCGGGACAGTCAACTCCTACGAGCAGTACTTC.

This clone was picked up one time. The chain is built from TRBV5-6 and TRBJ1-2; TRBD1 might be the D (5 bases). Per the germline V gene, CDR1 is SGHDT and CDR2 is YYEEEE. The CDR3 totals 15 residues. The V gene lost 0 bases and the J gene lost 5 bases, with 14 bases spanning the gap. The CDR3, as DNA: TGTGCCAGCAGCTTGGGTGGGACCGCCTCTTATGGCTACACCTTC. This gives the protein CASSLGGTASYGYTF. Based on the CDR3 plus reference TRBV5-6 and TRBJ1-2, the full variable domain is DAGVTQSPTHLIKTRGQQVTLRCSPKSGHDTVSWYQQALGQGPQFIFQYYEEEERQRGNFPDRFSGHQFPNYSSELNVNALLLGDSALYLCASSLGGTASYGYTFGSGTRLTVV.

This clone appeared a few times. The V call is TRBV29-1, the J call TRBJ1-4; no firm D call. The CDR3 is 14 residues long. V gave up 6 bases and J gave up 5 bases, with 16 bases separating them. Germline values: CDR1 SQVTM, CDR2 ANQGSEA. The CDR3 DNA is TGCAGCGTAGGAGGCCTAGCGGGAAATGAAAAACTGTTTTTT. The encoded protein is CSVGGLAGNEKLFF.

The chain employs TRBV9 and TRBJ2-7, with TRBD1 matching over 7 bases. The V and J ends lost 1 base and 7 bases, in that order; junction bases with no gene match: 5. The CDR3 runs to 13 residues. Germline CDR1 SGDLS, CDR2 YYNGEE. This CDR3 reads CASSVRGHGEQYF. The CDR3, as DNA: TGTGCCAGCAGCGTAAGGGGGCATGGGGAGCAGTACTTC.

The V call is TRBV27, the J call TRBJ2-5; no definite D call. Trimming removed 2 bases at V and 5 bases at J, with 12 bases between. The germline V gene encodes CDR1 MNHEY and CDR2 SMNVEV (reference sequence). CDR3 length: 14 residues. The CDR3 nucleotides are TGTGCCAGCAGTTTAACTGACCCGCCGGAGACCCAGTACTTC. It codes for CASSLTDPPETQYF.

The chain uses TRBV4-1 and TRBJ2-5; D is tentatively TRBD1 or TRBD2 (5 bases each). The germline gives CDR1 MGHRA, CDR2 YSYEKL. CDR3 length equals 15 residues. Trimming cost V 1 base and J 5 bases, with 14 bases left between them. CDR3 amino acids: CASSQVGGHGETQYF. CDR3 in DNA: TGCGCCAGCAGCCAAGTAGGAGGACACGGGGAGACCCAGTACTTC.

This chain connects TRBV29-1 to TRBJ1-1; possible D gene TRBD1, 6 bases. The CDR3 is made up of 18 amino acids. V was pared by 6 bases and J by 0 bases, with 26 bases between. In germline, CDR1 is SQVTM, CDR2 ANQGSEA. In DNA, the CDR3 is TGCAGCGTCGAATCTCCCCAGGGGTACTACACCATGAACACTGAAGCTTTCTTT. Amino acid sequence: CSVESPQGYYTMNTEAFF.

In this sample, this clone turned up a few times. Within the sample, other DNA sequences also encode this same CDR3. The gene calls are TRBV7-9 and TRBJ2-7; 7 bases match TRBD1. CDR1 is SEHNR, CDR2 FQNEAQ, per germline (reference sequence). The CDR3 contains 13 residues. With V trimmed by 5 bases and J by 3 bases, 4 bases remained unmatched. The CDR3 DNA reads TGTGCCAGCAGCCCCCGACAGGGCTACGAGCAGTACTTC. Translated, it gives CASSPRQGYEQYF.

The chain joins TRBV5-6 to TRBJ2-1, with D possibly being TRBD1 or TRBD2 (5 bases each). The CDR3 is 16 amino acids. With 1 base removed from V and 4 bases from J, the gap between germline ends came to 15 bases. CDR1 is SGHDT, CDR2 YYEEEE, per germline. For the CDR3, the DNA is TGTGCCAGCAGCTTGAAGATACAGGAGGAATACAATGAGCAGTTCTTC. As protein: CASSLKIQEEYNEQFF. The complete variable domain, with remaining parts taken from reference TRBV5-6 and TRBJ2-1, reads DAGVTQSPTHLIKTRGQQVTLRCSPKSGHDTVSWYQQALGQGPQFIFQYYEEEERQRGNFPDRFSGHQFPNYSSELNVNALLLGDSALYLCASSLKIQEEYNEQFFGPGTRLTVL.

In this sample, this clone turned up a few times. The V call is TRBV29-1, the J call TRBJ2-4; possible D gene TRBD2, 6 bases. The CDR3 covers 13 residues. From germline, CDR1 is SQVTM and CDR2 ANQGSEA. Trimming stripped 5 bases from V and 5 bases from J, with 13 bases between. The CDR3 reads CSVMGTGENIQYF. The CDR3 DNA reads TGCAGCGTTATGGGTACGGGGGAAAACATTCAGTACTTC.